The entry below describes one T cell receptor beta chain. Antigen unknown. The sample comes from a study of T cell responses to AZD1222 COVID-19 vaccine. Background on the study: Analysis merged second doses at about 4 or about 12 weeks.

Whole-study results and caveats: Vaccine-associated CD4 TCRs ranged over spike, dominating at 160-218 and 743-854.

Germline assignment: CDR1 SGHRS and CDR2 YFSETQ. Germline trimming cut 6 bases from V and 7 bases from J; bases unmatched to any gene: 10. The CDR3 has 15 residues. Profiled with immunoSEQ multiplex PCR; TCRdb holds only in-frame clones, not every one. The table lists approximately 180,000 clones, 85% to 90% of them singletons, with around 7.9% in the top ten. This sample comprised peripheral blood, obtained on day 0 of AZD1222 vaccination. The receptor was derived from an adult in good health. The chain uses TRBV5-1 and TRBJ2-7, with 13 positions matching TRBD2. The CDR3 sequence: CASTPGLAGPREQYF. The CDR3 coding sequence is TGCGCCAGCACCCCGGGACTAGCGGGGCCAAGGGAGCAGTACTTC. The variable domain in full, with the rest retrieved from reference TRBV5-1 and TRBJ2-7, is KAGVTQTPRYLIKTRGQQVTLSCSPISGHRSVSWYQQTPGQGLQFLFEYFSETQRNKGNFPGRFSGRQFSNSRSEMNVSTLELGDSALYLCASTPGLAGPREQYFGPGTRLTVT.